The rows below give T cell receptor beta chains drawn from one sample of a study of CXCR4 blockade with PD-1 therapy in pancreatic cancer. The assay was immunoSEQ multiplex PCR, and TCRdb's table has in-frame clones only and misses some. The sample lists 2,500 to 3,000 clones; approximately 46% were seen once. Sequencing was performed on tumor tissue. The receptor source for this set is a human donor with pancreatic ductal adenocarcinoma. CDR3s include the opening cysteine and the closing phenylalanine or tryptophan. D genes are given only for firm matches. Some rows have no size entry. The others give once, few or many, or a class for an expanded clone.

clone_size: .
d_call: TRBD2
j_call: TRBJ2-7
v_call: TRBV7-4
cdr3_nt: TGTGCCAGCGCCCCCCAGCGGGGGGTAGGCGAGCAGTACTTC
cdr3_aa: CASAPQRGVGEQYF

clone_size: .
d_call: TRBD1
j_call: TRBJ1-5
v_call: TRBV19
cdr3_nt: TGTGCCAGTAGTACGGACAGGAGCAAGGAGGGTGGCAATCAGCCCCAGCATTTT
cdr3_aa: CASSTDRSKEGGNQPQHF

clone_size: .
d_call: TRBD2
j_call: TRBJ2-1
v_call: TRBV6-8
cdr3_nt: TGTGCCAGCAGACCAATTGGGGGGGGGAGCTACAATGAGCAGTTCTTC
cdr3_aa: CASRPIGGGSYNEQFF

clone_size: few
d_call: .
j_call: TRBJ2-1
v_call: TRBV27
cdr3_nt: TGTGCCAGCAGTATCGTGAGCTCCTACAATGAGCAGTTCTTC
cdr3_aa: CASSIVSSYNEQFF

clone_size: .
d_call: TRBD1
j_call: TRBJ1-1
v_call: TRBV25-1
cdr3_nt: TGTGCCAGCAGTGAATCATTCCACAGGGGAGGGAACACTGAAGCTTTCTTT
cdr3_aa: CASSESFHRGGNTEAFF

clone_size: .
d_call: .
j_call: TRBJ2-1
v_call: TRBV29-1
cdr3_nt: TGCAGCATTGAAGATCTTCAACGGGGCCGGTTCTTC
cdr3_aa: CSIEDLQRGRFF

clone_size: .
d_call: .
j_call: TRBJ2-4
v_call: TRBV2
cdr3_nt: TGTGCCAGCAGCTCCAATGACAGTCCAAAAAACATTCAGTACTTC
cdr3_aa: CASSSNDSPKNIQYF

clone_size: .
d_call: TRBD2
j_call: TRBJ2-2
v_call: TRBV30
cdr3_nt: TGTGCCTGGAGTAACCAGCGGGGAAGCACCGGGGAGCTGTTTTTT
cdr3_aa: CAWSNQRGSTGELFF

clone_size: .
d_call: TRBD1
j_call: TRBJ1-1
v_call: TRBV19
cdr3_nt: TGTGCCAGTAGTCAGGGGGACACTGAAGCTTTCTTT
cdr3_aa: CASSQGDTEAFF

clone_size: .
d_call: .
j_call: TRBJ1-6
v_call: TRBV14
cdr3_nt: TGTGCCAGCAGCCCCTGGGACATTAATTCACCCCTCCACTTT
cdr3_aa: CASSPWDINSPLHF

clone_size: few
d_call: .
j_call: TRBJ2-1
v_call: TRBV14
cdr3_nt: TGTGCCAGCAGCCAAGAGCTTATCAATGAGCAGTTCTTC
cdr3_aa: CASSQELINEQFF

clone_size: .
d_call: TRBD1
j_call: TRBJ1-1
v_call: TRBV19
cdr3_nt: TGTGCCAGTAGAGGACAGGGAGGCATGAACACTGAAGCTTTCTTT
cdr3_aa: CASRGQGGMNTEAFF

clone_size: few
d_call: TRBD1
j_call: TRBJ2-1
v_call: TRBV11-3
cdr3_nt: TGTGCCAGCAGCCATGGACAGGGGGCATACAATGAGCAGTTCTTC
cdr3_aa: CASSHGQGAYNEQFF

clone_size: few
d_call: .
j_call: TRBJ2-3
v_call: TRBV6-8
cdr3_nt: TGTGCCAGCAGTTACTCTGCCAGGCAGGGTCGCACAGATACGCAGTATTTT
cdr3_aa: CASSYSARQGRTDTQYF

clone_size: few
d_call: .
j_call: TRBJ2-4
v_call: TRBV9
cdr3_nt: TGTGCCAGCAGTGAATCGGCCAAAAACATTCAGTACTTC
cdr3_aa: CASSESAKNIQYF

clone_size: .
d_call: .
j_call: TRBJ2-2
v_call: TRBV6-8
cdr3_nt: TGTGCCAGCACCCTGAATAGCGGAAACACCGGGGAGCTGTTTTTT
cdr3_aa: CASTLNSGNTGELFF

clone_size: few
d_call: .
j_call: TRBJ1-6
v_call: TRBV6-8
cdr3_nt: TGTGCCAGCAGTTACTCGGGTTCGGGACGTTCACCCCTCCACTTT
cdr3_aa: CASSYSGSGRSPLHF

clone_size: .
d_call: TRBD2
j_call: TRBJ2-7
v_call: TRBV6-7
cdr3_nt: TGTGCCAGCAAAAGGGACGCTAGCGGAGCCTACTCCTACGAGCAGTACTTC
cdr3_aa: CASKRDASGAYSYEQYF

clone_size: few
d_call: .
j_call: TRBJ2-3
v_call: TRBV5-1
cdr3_nt: TGCGCCAGCAGCTTGGCGGGCGGACGCACAGATACGCAGTATTTT
cdr3_aa: CASSLAGGRTDTQYF

clone_size: .
d_call: .
j_call: TRBJ1-3
v_call: TRBV9
cdr3_nt: TGTGCCAGCAGCGTCTCGACTGCTTCTGGAAACACCATATATTTT
cdr3_aa: CASSVSTASGNTIYF

clone_size: medium-sized
d_call: .
j_call: TRBJ2-2
v_call: TRBV9
cdr3_nt: TGTGCCAGCAGCGTCAGGGCGAACACCGGGGAGCTGTTTTTT
cdr3_aa: CASSVRANTGELFF

clone_size: few
d_call: TRBD2
j_call: TRBJ2-1
v_call: TRBV9
cdr3_nt: TGTGCCAGCAGCTCCAGCGGGGGGGCTAGCAATGAGCAGTTCTTC
cdr3_aa: CASSSSGGASNEQFF

clone_size: .
d_call: TRBD1
j_call: TRBJ1-6
v_call: TRBV19
cdr3_nt: TGTGCCAGTAGCTCGACAGGGTATAATTCACCCCTCCACTTT
cdr3_aa: CASSSTGYNSPLHF

clone_size: medium-sized
d_call: .
j_call: TRBJ2-5
v_call: TRBV11-3
cdr3_nt: TGTGCCAGCAGCGCGCGGACGCCGAGCCAAGAGACCCAGTACTTC
cdr3_aa: CASSARTPSQETQYF

clone_size: .
d_call: .
j_call: TRBJ1-1
v_call: TRBV18
cdr3_nt: TGTGCCAGCTCAACGACAGGCCAAACTGAAGCTTTCTTT
cdr3_aa: CASSTTGQTEAFF

clone_size: once
d_call: .
j_call: TRBJ1-1
v_call: TRBV18
cdr3_nt: TGTGCCAGCTCACCGGGAAAGGGCAACACTGAAGCTTTCTTT
cdr3_aa: CASSPGKGNTEAFF

clone_size: few
d_call: TRBD2
j_call: TRBJ2-2
v_call: TRBV11-3
cdr3_nt: TGTGCCAGCAGCCCCCGGGGGGACGCGGTAACCGGGGAGCTGTTTTTT
cdr3_aa: CASSPRGDAVTGELFF

clone_size: .
d_call: .
j_call: TRBJ1-2
v_call: TRBV6-8
cdr3_nt: TGTGCCAGCACCGAAATAGGGGCCTATGGCTACACCTTC
cdr3_aa: CASTEIGAYGYTF